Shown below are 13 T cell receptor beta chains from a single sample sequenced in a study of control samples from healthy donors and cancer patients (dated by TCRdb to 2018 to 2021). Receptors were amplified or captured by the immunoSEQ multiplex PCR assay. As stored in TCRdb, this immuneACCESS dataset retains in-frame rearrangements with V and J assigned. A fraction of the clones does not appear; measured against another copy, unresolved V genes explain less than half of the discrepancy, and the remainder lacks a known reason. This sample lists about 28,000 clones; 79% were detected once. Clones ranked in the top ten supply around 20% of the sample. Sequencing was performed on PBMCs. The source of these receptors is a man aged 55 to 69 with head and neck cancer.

CDR3 in DNA: TGTGCCAGCCTAGACGTCGAGACCCAGTACTTC. This gives the protein CASLDVETQYF. The chain employs TRBV25-1 and TRBJ2-5; D call uncertain. Deletions cut 8 bases from V and 5 bases from J, with 9 bases between. This CDR3 spans 11 amino acids. CDR1 and CDR2 from the germline V gene are MGHDK and SYGVNS.

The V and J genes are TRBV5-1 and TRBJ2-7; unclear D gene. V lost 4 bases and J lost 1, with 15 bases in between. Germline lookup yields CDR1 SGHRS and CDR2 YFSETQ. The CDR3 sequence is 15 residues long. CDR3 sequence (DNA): TGCGCCAGCAGCCCGATGGCGGAAAAGTCCTACGAGCAGTACTTC. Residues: CASSPMAEKSYEQYF.

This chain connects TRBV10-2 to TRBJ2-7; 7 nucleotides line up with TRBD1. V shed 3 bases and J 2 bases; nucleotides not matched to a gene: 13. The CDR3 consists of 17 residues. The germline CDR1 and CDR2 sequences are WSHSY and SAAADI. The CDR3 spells CASSDRTDRATTYEQYF. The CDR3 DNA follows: TGCGCCAGCAGTGATAGGACCGACAGGGCAACTACCTACGAGCAGTACTTC.

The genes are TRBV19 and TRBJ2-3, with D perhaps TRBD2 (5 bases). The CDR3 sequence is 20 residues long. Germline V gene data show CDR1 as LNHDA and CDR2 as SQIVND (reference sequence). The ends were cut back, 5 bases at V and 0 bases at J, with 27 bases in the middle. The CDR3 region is CASSSKRPLAKPASTDTQYF. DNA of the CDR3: TGTGCCAGTAGTTCGAAGCGGCCGCTCGCCAAACCCGCTAGCACAGATACGCAGTATTTT.

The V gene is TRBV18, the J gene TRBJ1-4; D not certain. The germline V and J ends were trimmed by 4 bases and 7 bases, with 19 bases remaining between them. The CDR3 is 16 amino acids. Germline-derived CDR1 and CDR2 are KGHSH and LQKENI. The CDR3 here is CASSQKGTVKGEKLFF. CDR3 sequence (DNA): TGTGCCAGCTCACAAAAAGGAACCGTCAAAGGTGAAAAACTGTTTTTT.

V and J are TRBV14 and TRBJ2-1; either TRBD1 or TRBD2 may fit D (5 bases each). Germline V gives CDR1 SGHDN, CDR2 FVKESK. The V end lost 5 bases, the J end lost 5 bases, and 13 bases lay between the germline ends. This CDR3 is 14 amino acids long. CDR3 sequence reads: CASSSLRGHNEQFF. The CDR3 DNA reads TGTGCCAGCAGCTCCCTGAGGGGCCACAATGAGCAGTTCTTC.

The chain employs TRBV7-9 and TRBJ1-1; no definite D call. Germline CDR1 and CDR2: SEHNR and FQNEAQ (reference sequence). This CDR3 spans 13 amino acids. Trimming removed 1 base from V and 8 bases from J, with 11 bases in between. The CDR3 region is CASSLGGAREAFF. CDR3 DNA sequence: TGTGCCAGCAGCTTAGGGGGTGCCCGGGAAGCTTTCTTT.

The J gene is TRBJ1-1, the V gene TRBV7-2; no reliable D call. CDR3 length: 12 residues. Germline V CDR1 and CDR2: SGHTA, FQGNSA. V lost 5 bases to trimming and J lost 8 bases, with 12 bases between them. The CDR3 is CASSHTVREAFF. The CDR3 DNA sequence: TGTGCCAGCAGCCATACGGTAAGGGAAGCTTTCTTT.

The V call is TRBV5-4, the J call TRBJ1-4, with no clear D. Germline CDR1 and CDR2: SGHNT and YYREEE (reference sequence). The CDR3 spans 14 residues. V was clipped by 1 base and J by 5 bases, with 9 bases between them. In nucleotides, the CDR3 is TGTGCCAGCAGCTTGAGAGCCAGCAATGAAAAACTGTTTTTT. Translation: CASSLRASNEKLFF.

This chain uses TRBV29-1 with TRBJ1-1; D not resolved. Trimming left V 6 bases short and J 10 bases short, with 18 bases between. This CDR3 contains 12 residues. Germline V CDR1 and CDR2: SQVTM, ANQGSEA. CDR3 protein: CSVTGAGSLAFF. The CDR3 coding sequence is TGCAGCGTCACTGGAGCGGGGAGTTTAGCTTTCTTT. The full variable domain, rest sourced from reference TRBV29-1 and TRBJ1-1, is SAVISQKPSRDICQRGTSLTIQCQVDSQVTMMFWYRQQPGQSLTLIATANQGSEATYESGFVIDKFPISRPNLTFSTLTVSNMSPEDSSIYLCSVTGAGSLAFFGQGTRLTVV.

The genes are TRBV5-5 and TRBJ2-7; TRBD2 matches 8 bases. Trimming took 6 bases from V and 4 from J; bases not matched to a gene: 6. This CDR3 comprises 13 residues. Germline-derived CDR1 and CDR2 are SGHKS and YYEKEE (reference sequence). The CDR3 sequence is CASTTSGGYEQYF. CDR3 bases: TGTGCCAGCACCACCTCGGGGGGGTACGAGCAGTACTTC.

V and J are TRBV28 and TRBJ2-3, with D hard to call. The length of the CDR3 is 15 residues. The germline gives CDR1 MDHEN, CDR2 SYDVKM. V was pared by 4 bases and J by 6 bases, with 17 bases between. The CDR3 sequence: CASSSGNAEVDTQYF. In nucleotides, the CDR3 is TGTGCCAGCAGTTCCGGCAATGCGGAAGTGGATACGCAGTATTTT.

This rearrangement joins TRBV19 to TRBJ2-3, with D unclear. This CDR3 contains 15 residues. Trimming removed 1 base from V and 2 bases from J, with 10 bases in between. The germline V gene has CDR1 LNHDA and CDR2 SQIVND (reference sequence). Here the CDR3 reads CASSIGSTITDTQYF. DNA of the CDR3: TGTGCCAGTAGTATAGGGTCGACCATCACAGATACGCAGTATTTT.